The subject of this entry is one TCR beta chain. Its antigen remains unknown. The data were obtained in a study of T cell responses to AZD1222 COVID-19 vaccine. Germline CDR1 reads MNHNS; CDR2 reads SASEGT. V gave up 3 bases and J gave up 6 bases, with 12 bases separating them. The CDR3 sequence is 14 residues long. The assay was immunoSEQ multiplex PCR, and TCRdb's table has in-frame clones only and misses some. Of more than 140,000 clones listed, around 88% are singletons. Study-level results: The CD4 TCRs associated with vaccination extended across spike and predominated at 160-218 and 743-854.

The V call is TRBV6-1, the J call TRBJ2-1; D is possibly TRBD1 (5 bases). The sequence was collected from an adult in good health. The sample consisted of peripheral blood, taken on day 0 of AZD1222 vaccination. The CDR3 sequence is CASSEPRQLNEQFF. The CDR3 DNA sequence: TGTGCCAGCAGTGAGCCCCGACAGCTCAATGAGCAGTTCTTC.